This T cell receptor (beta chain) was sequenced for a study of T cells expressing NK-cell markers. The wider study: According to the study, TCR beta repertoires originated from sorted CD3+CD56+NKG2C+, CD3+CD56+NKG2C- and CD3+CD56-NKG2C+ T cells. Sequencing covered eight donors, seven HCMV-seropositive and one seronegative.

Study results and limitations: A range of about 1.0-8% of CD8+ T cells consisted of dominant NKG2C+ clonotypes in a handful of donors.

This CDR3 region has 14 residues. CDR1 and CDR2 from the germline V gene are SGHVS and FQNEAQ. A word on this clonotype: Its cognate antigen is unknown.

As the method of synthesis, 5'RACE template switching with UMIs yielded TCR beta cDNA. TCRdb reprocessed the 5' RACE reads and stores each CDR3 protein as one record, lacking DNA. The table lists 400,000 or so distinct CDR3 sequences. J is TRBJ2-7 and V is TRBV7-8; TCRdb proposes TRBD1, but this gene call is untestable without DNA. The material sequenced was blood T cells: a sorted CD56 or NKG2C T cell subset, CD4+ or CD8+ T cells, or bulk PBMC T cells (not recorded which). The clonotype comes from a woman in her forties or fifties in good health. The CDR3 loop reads CASSRGQHRYEQYF.